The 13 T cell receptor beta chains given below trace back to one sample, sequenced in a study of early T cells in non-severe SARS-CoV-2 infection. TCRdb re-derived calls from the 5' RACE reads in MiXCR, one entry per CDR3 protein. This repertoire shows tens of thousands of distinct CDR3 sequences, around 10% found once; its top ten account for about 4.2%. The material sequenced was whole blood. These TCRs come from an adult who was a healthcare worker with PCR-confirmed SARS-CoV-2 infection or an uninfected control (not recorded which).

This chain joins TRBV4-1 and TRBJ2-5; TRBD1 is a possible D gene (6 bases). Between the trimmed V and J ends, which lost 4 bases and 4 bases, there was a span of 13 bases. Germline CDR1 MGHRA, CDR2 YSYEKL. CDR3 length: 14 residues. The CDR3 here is CASSPPGARETQYF. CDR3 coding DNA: TGCGCCAGCAGCCCCCCAGGGGCAAGAGAGACCCAGTACTTC.

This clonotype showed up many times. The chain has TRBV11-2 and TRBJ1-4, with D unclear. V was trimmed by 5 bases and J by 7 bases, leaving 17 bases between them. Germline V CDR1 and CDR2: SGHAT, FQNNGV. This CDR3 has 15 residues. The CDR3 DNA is TGTGCCAGCAGCAACTGGGGAGTAAATGGTGAAAAACTGTTTTTT. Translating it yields CASSNWGVNGEKLFF. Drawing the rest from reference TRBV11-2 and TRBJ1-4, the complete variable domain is EAGVAQSPRYKIIEKRQSVAFWCNPISGHATLYWYQQILGQGPKLLIQFQNNGVVDDSQLPKDRFSAERLKGVDSTLKIQPAKLEDSAVYLCASSNWGVNGEKLFFGSGTQLSVL.

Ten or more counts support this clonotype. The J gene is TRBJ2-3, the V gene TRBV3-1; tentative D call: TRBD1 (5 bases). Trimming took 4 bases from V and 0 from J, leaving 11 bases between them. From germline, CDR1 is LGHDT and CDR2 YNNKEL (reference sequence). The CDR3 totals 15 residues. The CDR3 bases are TGTGCCAGCAGCCCTGACAGCTTTAGCACAGATACGCAGTATTTT. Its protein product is CASSPDSFSTDTQYF.

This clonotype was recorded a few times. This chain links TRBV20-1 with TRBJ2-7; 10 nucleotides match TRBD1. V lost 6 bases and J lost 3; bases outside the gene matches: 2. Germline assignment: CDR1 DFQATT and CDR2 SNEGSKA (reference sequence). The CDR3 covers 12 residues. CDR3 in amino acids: CSAGQGDYEQYF. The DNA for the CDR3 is TGCAGTGCCGGACAGGGGGACTACGAGCAGTACTTC.

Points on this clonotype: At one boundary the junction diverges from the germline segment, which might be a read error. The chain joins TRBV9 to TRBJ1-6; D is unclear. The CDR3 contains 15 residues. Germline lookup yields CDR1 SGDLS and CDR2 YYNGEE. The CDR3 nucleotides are TGTGCCAGCAGCGCTCAGGACTCCTATAATTCATCCCTCCACTTT. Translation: CASSAQDSYNSSLHF.

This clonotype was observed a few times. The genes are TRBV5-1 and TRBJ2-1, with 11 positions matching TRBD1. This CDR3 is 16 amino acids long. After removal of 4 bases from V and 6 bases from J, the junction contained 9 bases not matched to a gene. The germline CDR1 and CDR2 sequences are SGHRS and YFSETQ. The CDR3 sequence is CASSPQRDRGTNEQFF. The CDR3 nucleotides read TGCGCCAGCAGCCCCCAACGGGACAGGGGGACCAATGAGCAGTTCTTC.

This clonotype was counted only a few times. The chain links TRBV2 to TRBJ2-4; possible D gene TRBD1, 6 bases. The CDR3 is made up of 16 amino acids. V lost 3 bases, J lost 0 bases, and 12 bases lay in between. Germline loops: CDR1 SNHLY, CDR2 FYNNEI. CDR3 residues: CASSDYRVSAKNIQYF. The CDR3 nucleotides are TGTGCCAGCAGTGACTACAGGGTATCAGCCAAAAACATTCAGTACTTC. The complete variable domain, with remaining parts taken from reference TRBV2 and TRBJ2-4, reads EPEVTQTPSHQVTQMGQEVILRCVPISNHLYFYWYRQILGQKVEFLVSFYNNEISEKSEIFDDQFSVERPDGSNFTLKIRSTKLEDSAMYFCASSDYRVSAKNIQYFGAGTRLSVL.

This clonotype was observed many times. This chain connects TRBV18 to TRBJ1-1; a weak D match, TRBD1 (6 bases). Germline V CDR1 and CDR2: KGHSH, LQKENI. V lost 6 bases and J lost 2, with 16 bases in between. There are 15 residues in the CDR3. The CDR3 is CASSPRSDRNTEAFF. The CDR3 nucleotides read TGTGCCAGCTCCCCAAGATCGGACAGAAACACTGAAGCTTTCTTT.

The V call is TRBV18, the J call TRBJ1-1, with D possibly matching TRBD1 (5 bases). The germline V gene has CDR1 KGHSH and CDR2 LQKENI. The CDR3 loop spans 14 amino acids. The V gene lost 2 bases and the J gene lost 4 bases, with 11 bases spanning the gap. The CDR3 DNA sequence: TGTGCCAGCTCACCATCGAGGGGAACCACTGAAGCTTTCTTT. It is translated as CASSPSRGTTEAFF.

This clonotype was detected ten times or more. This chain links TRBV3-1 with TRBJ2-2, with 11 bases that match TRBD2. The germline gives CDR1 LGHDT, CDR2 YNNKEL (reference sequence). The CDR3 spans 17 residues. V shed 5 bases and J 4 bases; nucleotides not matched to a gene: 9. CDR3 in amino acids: CASSDLKGTSGTGELFF. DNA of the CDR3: TGTGCCAGCAGCGATCTTAAGGGGACTAGCGGCACCGGGGAGCTGTTTTTT.

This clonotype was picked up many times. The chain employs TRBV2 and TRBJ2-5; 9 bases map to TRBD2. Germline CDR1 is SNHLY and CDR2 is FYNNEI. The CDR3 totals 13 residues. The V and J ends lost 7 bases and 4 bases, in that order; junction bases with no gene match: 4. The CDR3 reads CASTSRGGETQYF. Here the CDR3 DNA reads TGTGCCAGCACTTCGCGGGGGGGAGAGACCCAGTACTTC. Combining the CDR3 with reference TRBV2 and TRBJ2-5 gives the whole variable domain EPEVTQTPSHQVTQMGQEVILRCVPISNHLYFYWYRQILGQKVEFLVSFYNNEISEKSEIFDDQFSVERPDGSNFTLKIRSTKLEDSAMYFCASTSRGGETQYFGPGTRLLVL.

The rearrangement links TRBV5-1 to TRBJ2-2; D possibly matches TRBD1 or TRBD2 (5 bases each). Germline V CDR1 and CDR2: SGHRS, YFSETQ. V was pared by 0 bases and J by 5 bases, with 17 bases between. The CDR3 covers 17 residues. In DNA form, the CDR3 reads TGCGCCAGCAGCTTGGACGGGGCTCTAACACGGACCGGGGAGCTGTTTTTT. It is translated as CASSLDGALTRTGELFF. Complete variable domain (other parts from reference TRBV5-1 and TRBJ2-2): KAGVTQTPRYLIKTRGQQVTLSCSPISGHRSVSWYQQTPGQGLQFLFEYFSETQRNKGNFPGRFSGRQFSNSRSEMNVSTLELGDSALYLCASSLDGALTRTGELFFGEGSRLTVL.

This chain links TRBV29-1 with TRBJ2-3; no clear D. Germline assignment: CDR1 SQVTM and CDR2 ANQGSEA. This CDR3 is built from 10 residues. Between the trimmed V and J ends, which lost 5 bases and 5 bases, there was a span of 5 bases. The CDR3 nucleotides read TGCAGCGTTTTAATAGATACGCAGTATTTT. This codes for CSVLIDTQYF.